This T cell receptor (beta chain) was identified in a study of blood T cell repertoires in COVID-19. Losses at the gene ends were 6 bases for V and 2 bases for J; bases not matched to a gene: 8. Germline values: CDR1 SGHTA, CDR2 FQGNSA. The CDR3 sequence is 15 residues long. Assay: immunoSEQ multiplex PCR; the TCRdb copy retains only in-frame clones and omits some. The repertoire consists of 300,000 to 350,000 clones, with approximately 88% occurring once and the leading ten covering less than 5.5%. Sequenced material: PBMCs or T cells enriched from blood (not recorded which). This chain joins TRBV7-2 and TRBJ1-2, with TRBD1 identical over 8 bases. The source is a young man who had recovered from COVID-19. The CDR3, as DNA: TGTGCCAGCAGTACTATCGGGACAGGCAACTATGGCTACACCTTC. This gives the protein CASSTIGTGNYGYTF.